These T cell receptor beta chains were read from a single sample in a study of blood T cell repertoires in COVID-19. Libraries were prepared by immunoSEQ multiplex PCR; TCRdb keeps only in-frame clonotypes and omits some of them. In the table there are around 150,000 clones, approximately 81% of which are singletons. The sequenced sample consisted of peripheral blood. These receptors were taken from a woman in her fifties or sixties with active or convalescent COVID-19. CDR3s include the opening cysteine and the closing phenylalanine or tryptophan. D genes are given only for firm matches. The size entry is marked missing in some rows and otherwise reads once, few, many or a size class.

d_gene | j_gene | v_gene | abundance | CDR3nt | CDR3aa
NA | TRBJ2-2 | TRBV6-2/TRBV6-3 | NA | TGTGCCAGCAGTTCAGGGGGATTCGGGGGCCCCACCGGGGAGCTGTTTTTT | CASSSGGFGGPTGELFF
TRBD1 | TRBJ2-1 | TRBV18 | few | TGTGCCAGCTCACAACAGGGGGCGCATTTTAATGAGCAGTTCTTC | CASSQQGAHFNEQFF
TRBD1 | TRBJ2-6 | TRBV18 | NA | TGTGCCAGCTCACAACCGGGACAGGTCTTTAGGGCCAACGTCCTGACTTTC | CASSQPGQVFRANVLTF
NA | TRBJ2-4 | TRBV7-8 | NA | TGTGCCAGCAGCGAAGTTCAGAGGCAAAACATTCAGTACTTC | CASSEVQRQNIQYF
NA | TRBJ2-2 | TRBV6-5 | NA | TGTGCCACCGTAGGGACACCCTCAACCGGGGAGCTGTTTTTT | CATVGTPSTGELFF
TRBD2 | TRBJ2-7 | TRBV7-2 | NA | TGTGCCAGCAGCCCTTCGGGGGAGGGTTATCGCGAGCAGTACTTC | CASSPSGEGYREQYF
NA | TRBJ1-6 | TRBV28 | NA | TGTGCCAGCAGCTCCGACAGTAGCTTTAATTCACCCCTCCACTTT | CASSSDSSFNSPLHF
NA | TRBJ2-5 | TRBV11-1 | NA | TGTGCCAGCTCTGGGGGCGCGCGGGAGACCCAGTACTTC | CASSGGARETQYF
TRBD1 | TRBJ1-5 | TRBV18 | NA | TGTGCCAGCTCACCACCGGGACAGGGGTTTCGTCAGCCCCAGCATTTT | CASSPPGQGFRQPQHF
NA | TRBJ2-3 | TRBV5-1 | NA | TGCGCCAGCAGCTTGTCCCGGAGCAACACAGATACGCAGTATTTT | CASSLSRSNTDTQYF
TRBD2 | TRBJ2-1 | TRBV7-8 | NA | TGTGCCAGCAACGGACTAGCGGGGTTTCTTGAGCAGTTCTTC | CASNGLAGFLEQFF
NA | TRBJ1-3 | TRBV27 | NA | TGTGCCAGCAGTTTATCGGAGGGACCTGGAAACACCATATATTTT | CASSLSEGPGNTIYF
TRBD1 | TRBJ1-4 | TRBV6-5 | NA | TGTGCCAGCAGTCCGGACAGGGGGCTCGGAAAACTGTTTTTT | CASSPDRGLGKLFF
TRBD2 | TRBJ2-1 | TRBV4-3 | few | TGCGCCAGCAGCCCCCACCTTAAGAGCGGGATGTTCTTC | CASSPHLKSGMFF
NA | TRBJ2-2 | TRBV3-1/TRBV3-2 | NA | TGTGCCAGCAGCCAAGATCGACAGACGAACACCGGGGAGCTGTTTTTT | CASSQDRQTNTGELFF
NA | TRBJ2-2 | TRBV19 | NA | TGTGCCAGTAGTATCGGAGCAGGGTCAAGCACCGGGGAGCTGTTTTTT | CASSIGAGSSTGELFF
NA | TRBJ2-1 | TRBV3-1/TRBV3-2 | NA | TGTGCCAGCAGCCAAGGTCGGGGGTGGCCCTACAATGAGCAGTTCTTC | CASSQGRGWPYNEQFF
NA | TRBJ2-1 | TRBV5-1 | NA | TGCGCCAGCAGAACCCAGGGAATTGAAGCCAATGAGCAGTTCTTC | CASRTQGIEANEQFF
NA | TRBJ2-3 | TRBV24-1 | NA | TGTGCCACCAGTGGCGAGGGATACACAGATACGCAGTATTTT | CATSGEGYTDTQYF
TRBD1 | TRBJ1-2 | TRBV11-2 | once | TGTGCCAGCAGCCTGGACAGGGTGAAAGGCTACACCTTC | CASSLDRVKGYTF
TRBD1 | TRBJ2-5 | TRBV6-6 | NA | TGTGCCAGCAGCAGGGGGCTGGAGGCCCAGTACTTC | CASSRGLEAQYF
NA | TRBJ2-3 | TRBV5-1 | NA | TGCGCCAGCAGCCCGCAGGGGCCCAGCACAGATACGCAGTATTTT | CASSPQGPSTDTQYF
NA | TRBJ1-2 | TRBV28 | few | TGTGCCAGCAGTACAATGGGACACTCCTATGGCTACACCTTC | CASSTMGHSYGYTF
TRBD2 | TRBJ2-3 | TRBV5-6 | NA | TGTGCCAGCAGCCCGCGGGGCGGGGGGAACACAGATACGCAGTATTTT | CASSPRGGGNTDTQYF
NA | TRBJ1-1 | TRBV5-1 | few | TGCGCCAGCAGCTTTCAGGGTTTTGGGACTGAAGCTTTCTTT | CASSFQGFGTEAFF
TRBD1 | TRBJ1-5 | TRBV27 | few | TGTGCCAGCAGTTTTGGGACAGGGCAACAGCCCCAGCATTTT | CASSFGTGQQPQHF
NA | TRBJ2-1 | TRBV2 | NA | TGTGCCAGCAGGAGACAAACGTACAATGAGCAGTTCTTC | CASRRQTYNEQFF
TRBD2 | TRBJ2-2 | TRBV5-1 | NA | TGCGCCAGCAGCTTGGCGGCGGGGGCGAACACCGGGGAGCTGTTTTTT | CASSLAAGANTGELFF
TRBD1 | TRBJ2-7 | TRBV19 | NA | TGTGCCAGTAGTCGTGACGGGACAGGGGTATCCTACGAGCAGTACTTC | CASSRDGTGVSYEQYF
TRBD1 | TRBJ2-7 | TRBV30 | NA | TGTGCCTGGAGTTTCTTGGGACAGGGCCTCTACGAGCAGTACTTC | CAWSFLGQGLYEQYF
TRBD2 | TRBJ2-1 | TRBV10-1 | NA | TGCGCCAGCAGTGACACATCGGGACTAGCGGGATTGAGAAATGAGCAGTTCTTC | CASSDTSGLAGLRNEQFF
TRBD1 | TRBJ1-3 | TRBV9 | NA | TGTGCCAGCAGCGAAAATCCGGGACAGGGGTCTGGAAACACCATATATTTT | CASSENPGQGSGNTIYF
NA | TRBJ1-1 | TRBV28 | NA | TGTGCCAGCAGTGAGACAGTCCGGGACACTGAAGCTTTCTTT | CASSETVRDTEAFF
NA | TRBJ1-6 | TRBV4-2 | NA | TGTGCCAGCAGCCAAGAGCAGGGGATCTATAATTCACCCCTCCACTTT | CASSQEQGIYNSPLHF
TRBD1 | TRBJ2-1 | TRBV19 | once | TGTGCCAGTAGTTCCGACCCGAGGGGGCACAATGAGCAGTTCTTC | CASSSDPRGHNEQFF
NA | TRBJ1-1 | TRBV2 | few | TGTGCCAGCAGTCTACAGATGGGGAGCACTGAAGCTTTCTTT | CASSLQMGSTEAFF
TRBD1 | TRBJ2-1 | TRBV7-8 | once | TGTGCCAGCAGCCCACGGACAGGGATGGTCAATGAGCAGTTCTTC | CASSPRTGMVNEQFF
NA | TRBJ1-5 | TRBV5-5 | few | TGTGCCAGCAGCTTGGGTAGTACAGGCAATCAGCCCCAGCATTTT | CASSLGSTGNQPQHF
NA | TRBJ1-1 | TRBV28 | NA | TGTGCCAGCAGACTCGGACAGAAGAACACTGAAGCTTTCTTT | CASRLGQKNTEAFF